This TCR beta chain was captured in a study of blood T cell repertoires in COVID-19. Using immunoSEQ multiplex PCR, the repertoire was profiled, and TCRdb retains in-frame clones only, with some absent. The sample yields 90,000 or so clones, approximately 91% seen once. Germline trimming cut 8 bases from V and 7 bases from J; bases unmatched to any gene: 4. CDR1 is MDHEN, CDR2 SYDVKM, per germline. The CDR3 length is 13 residues. Sequences were obtained from peripheral blood. This receptor was identified in a woman in her 70s with acute or convalescent COVID-19. The chain couples TRBV28 to TRBJ2-1; 11 positions match TRBD2. The CDR3 DNA follows: TGTGCCAGCTCGGCTAGCGGGAGGAATGAGCAGTTCTTC. Protein sequence: CASSASGRNEQFF.